The next 11 T cell receptor beta chains were all read from a single sample in a study of CXCR3-negative and CXCR3-positive naive CD8 T cells. The antigens these receptors bind are not known. Libraries were UMI-labeled 5' RACE TRB cDNA. One entry per CDR3 protein, without DNA, is what TCRdb gives after re-calling the 5' RACE reads. This sample lists under 75,000 distinct CDR3 sequences; its ten largest clones have just over 0.7%. Study observations and caveats: Naive cells with CXCR3 showed TRB CDR3s that were more hydrophobic than those in CXCR3-negative naive cells.

Sequencing was done on a sample of naive CXCR3+ CD8+ T cells from blood. Subset noted: CD45RO-CCR7+CD27+CD95- naive CD8+ T cells expressing CXCR3 (TNR3+). These TCRs come from a human donor in good health. Some clones in this sample may be carry-over from other donors' samples.

The chain carries TRBV29-1 and TRBJ2-1; TCRdb designates TRBD1, a call that cannot be tested without DNA. In germline, CDR1 is SQVTM, CDR2 ANQGSEA. The CDR3 contains 12 residues. The CDR3: CSVNAGGDEQFF.

CDR3: CATSSLVTGGHQPQHF. The V call is TRBV15, the J call TRBJ1-5; the TCRdb call, TRBD1, lacks DNA for checking. The germline CDR1 and CDR2 sequences are LNHNV and YYDKDF (reference sequence). This CDR3 is 16 amino acids long.

V usage is TRBV7-8 and J usage is TRBJ2-1; TCRdb's assignment of TRBD2 cannot be checked, as there is no DNA. CDR1 is SGHVS, CDR2 FQNEAQ, per germline. CDR3 length equals 18 residues. CDR3 sequence: CASSERGLAGPPYNEQFF.

The J gene is TRBJ2-1, the V gene TRBV28; checking the TCRdb D call of TRBD2 is not possible without DNA. This CDR3 comprises 14 residues. The germline gives CDR1 MDHEN, CDR2 SYDVKM. CDR3 residues: CANLAGESYNEQFF. Based on the CDR3 plus reference TRBV28 and TRBJ2-1, the full variable domain is DVKVTQSSRYLVKRTGEKVFLECVQDMDHENMFWYRQDPGLGLRLIYFSYDVKMKEKGDIPEGYSVSREKKERFSLILESASTNQTSMYLCANLAGESYNEQFFGPGTRLTVL.

The CDR3 loop reads CASSSSGGYWNEQFF. The chain uses TRBV11-1 and TRBJ2-1; TCRdb lists TRBD1, though no DNA is available to test this call. CDR3 size: 15 residues. The germline V gene encodes CDR1 SGHAT and CDR2 FQDESV (reference sequence).

V is TRBV4-3 and J is TRBJ2-3; TCRdb gives TRBD2 as the D gene, but with no DNA this cannot be confirmed. Germline CDR1 is LGHNA and CDR2 is YSLEER. This CDR3 has 15 residues. The CDR3 reads CASSLAGVVGDTQYF.

The chain couples TRBV29-1 to TRBJ2-3. The CDR3 spans 13 residues. Germline CDR1 is SQVTM and CDR2 is ANQGSEA. Here the CDR3 reads CSVETASTDTQYF.

The J gene is TRBJ2-1, the V gene TRBV7-8; absent DNA, TCRdb's TRBD2 call cannot be checked. CDR3 length: 21 amino acids. Germline values: CDR1 SGHVS, CDR2 FQNEAQ. The CDR3 spells CASSTGGGRGPELPLYNEQFF.

CDR3 protein: CASSRVAGGYYNEQFF. The chain carries TRBV7-9 and TRBJ2-1; the D call from TCRdb, TRBD2, cannot be confirmed without DNA. The CDR3 extends over 16 amino acids. Germline V CDR1 and CDR2: SEHNR, FQNEAQ (reference sequence).

The chain links TRBV29-1 to TRBJ2-1; no DNA is available, so the TRBD2 call from TCRdb remains unchecked. Germline CDR1 reads SQVTM; CDR2 reads ANQGSEA. The CDR3 runs 14 residues. CDR3 loop: CSVHKLERVGEQFF.

The rearrangement uses TRBV25-1 and TRBJ2-7; TCRdb's D call of TRBD2 is untestable without DNA. The germline V gene has CDR1 MGHDK and CDR2 SYGVNS. The CDR3 runs to 15 residues. The CDR3 reads CASALTNQGSYEQYF.